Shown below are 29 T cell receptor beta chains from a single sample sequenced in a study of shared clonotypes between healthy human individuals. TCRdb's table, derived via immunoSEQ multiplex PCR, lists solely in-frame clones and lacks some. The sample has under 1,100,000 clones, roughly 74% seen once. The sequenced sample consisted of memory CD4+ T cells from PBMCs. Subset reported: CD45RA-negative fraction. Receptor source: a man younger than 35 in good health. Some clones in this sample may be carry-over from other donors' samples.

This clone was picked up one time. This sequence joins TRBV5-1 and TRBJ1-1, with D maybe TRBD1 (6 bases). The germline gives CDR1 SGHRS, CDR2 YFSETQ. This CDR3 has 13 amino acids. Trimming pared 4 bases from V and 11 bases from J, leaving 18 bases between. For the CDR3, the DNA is TGCGCCAGCAGCCCATACCGCCAGGGGTACGCTTTCTTT. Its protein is CASSPYRQGYAFF.

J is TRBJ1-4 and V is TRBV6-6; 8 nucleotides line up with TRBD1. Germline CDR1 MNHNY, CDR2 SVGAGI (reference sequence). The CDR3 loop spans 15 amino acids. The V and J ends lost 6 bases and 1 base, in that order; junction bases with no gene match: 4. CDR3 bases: TGTGCCAGCAGATTTGGACAGGGAACTAATGAAAAACTGTTTTTT. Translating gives CASRFGQGTNEKLFF.

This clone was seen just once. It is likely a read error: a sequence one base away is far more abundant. In nucleotides, the CDR3 is TGCAGCGTTGCTGGGCGGGAGGGCCGAGATGAGCGGTTCTTC. It translates to CSVAGREGRDERFF. The chain couples TRBV29-1 to TRBJ2-1; 9 bases are shared with TRBD2. CDR3 size: 14 residues. The germline gives CDR1 SQVTM, CDR2 ANQGSEA.

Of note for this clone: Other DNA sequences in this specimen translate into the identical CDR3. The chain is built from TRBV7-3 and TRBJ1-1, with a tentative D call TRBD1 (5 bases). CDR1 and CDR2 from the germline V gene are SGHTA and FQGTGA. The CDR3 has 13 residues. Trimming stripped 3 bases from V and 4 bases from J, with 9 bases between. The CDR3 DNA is TGTGCCAGCAGCTTTCAGGGCGGCACTGAAGCTTTCTTT. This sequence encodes CASSFQGGTEAFF.

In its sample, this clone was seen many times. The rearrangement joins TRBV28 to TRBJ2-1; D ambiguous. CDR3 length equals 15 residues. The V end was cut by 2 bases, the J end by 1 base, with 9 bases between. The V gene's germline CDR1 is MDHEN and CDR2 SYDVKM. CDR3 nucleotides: TGTGCCAGCAGTTTAGGGCCAGCGTCCTACAATGAGCAGTTCTTC. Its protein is CASSLGPASYNEQFF.

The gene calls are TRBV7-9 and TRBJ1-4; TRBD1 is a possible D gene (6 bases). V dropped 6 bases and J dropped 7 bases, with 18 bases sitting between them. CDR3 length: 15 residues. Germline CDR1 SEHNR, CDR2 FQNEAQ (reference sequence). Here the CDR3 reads CASSRRGGPGEKLFF. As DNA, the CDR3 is TGTGCCAGCAGTCGACGAGGGGGGCCGGGTGAAAAACTGTTTTTT. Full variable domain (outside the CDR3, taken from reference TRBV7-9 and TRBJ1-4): DTGVSQNPRHKITKRGQNVTFRCDPISEHNRLYWYRQTLGQGPEFLTYFQNEAQLEKSRLLSDRFSAERPKGSFSTLEIQRTEQGDSAMYLCASSRRGGPGEKLFFGSGTQLSVL.

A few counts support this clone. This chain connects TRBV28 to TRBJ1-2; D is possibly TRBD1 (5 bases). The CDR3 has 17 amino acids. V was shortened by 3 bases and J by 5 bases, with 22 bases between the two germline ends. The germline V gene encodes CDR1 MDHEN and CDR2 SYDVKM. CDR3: CASSFGTTGRRRYGYTF. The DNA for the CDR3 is TGTGCCAGCAGTTTTGGCACTACGGGGCGCAGGCGGTATGGCTACACCTTC.

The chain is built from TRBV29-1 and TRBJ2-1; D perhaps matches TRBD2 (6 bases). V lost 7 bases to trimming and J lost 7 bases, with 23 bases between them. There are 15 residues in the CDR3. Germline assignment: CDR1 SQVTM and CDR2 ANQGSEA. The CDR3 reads CSAAVWGVIGNEQFF. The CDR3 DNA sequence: TGCAGCGCCGCGGTATGGGGGGTAATCGGGAATGAGCAGTTCTTC.

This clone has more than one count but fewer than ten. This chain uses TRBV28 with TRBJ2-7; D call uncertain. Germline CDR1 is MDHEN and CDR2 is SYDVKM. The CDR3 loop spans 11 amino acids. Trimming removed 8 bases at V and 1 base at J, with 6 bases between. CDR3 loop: CASERSYEQYF. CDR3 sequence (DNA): TGTGCCAGCGAACGGTCCTACGAGCAGTACTTC.

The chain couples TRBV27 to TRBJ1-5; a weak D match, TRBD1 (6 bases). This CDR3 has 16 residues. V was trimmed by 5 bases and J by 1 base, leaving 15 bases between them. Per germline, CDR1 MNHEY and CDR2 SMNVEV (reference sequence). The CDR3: CASSPLQGSSNQPQHF. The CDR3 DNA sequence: TGTGCCAGCAGTCCGCTACAGGGTTCGAGCAATCAGCCCCAGCATTTT.

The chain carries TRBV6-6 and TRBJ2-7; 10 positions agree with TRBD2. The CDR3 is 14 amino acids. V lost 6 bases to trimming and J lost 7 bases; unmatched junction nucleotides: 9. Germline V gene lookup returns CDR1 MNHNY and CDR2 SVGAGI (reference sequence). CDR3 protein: CASSDGLAGVEQYF. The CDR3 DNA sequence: TGTGCCAGCAGCGACGGGCTAGCGGGAGTTGAGCAGTACTTC.

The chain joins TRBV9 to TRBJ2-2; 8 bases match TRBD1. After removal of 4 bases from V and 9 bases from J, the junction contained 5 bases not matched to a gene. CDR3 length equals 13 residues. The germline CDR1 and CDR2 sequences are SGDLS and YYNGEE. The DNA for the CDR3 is TGTGCCAGCAGCCTACAGGGGGGCCGGGAGCTGTTTTTT. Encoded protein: CASSLQGGRELFF.

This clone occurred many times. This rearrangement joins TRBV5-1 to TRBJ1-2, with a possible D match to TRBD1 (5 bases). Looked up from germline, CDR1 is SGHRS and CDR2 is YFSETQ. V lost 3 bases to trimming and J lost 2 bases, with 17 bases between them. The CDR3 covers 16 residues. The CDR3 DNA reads TGCGCCAGCAGCTCCTCCTTAGGGGATTACAACTATGGCTACACCTTC. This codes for CASSSSLGDYNYGYTF.

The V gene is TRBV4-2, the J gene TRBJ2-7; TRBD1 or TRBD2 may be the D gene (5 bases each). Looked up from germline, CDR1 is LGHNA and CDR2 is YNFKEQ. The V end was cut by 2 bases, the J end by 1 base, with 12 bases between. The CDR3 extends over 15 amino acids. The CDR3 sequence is CASSQSRGLSYEQYF. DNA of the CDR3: TGTGCCAGCAGCCAAAGCCGGGGCCTTTCCTACGAGCAGTACTTC.

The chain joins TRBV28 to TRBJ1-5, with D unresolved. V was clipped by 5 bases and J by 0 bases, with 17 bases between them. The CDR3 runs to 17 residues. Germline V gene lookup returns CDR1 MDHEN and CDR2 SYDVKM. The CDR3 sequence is CASSTDGPNYSNQPQHF. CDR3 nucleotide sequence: TGTGCCAGCAGTACGGACGGCCCGAACTATAGCAATCAGCCCCAGCATTTT.

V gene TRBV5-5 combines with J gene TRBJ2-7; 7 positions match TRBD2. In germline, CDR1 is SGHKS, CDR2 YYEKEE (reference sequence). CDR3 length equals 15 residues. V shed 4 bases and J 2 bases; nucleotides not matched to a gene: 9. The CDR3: CASSAVSGIPYEQYF. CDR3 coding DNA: TGTGCCAGCAGCGCAGTGAGCGGGATTCCCTACGAGCAGTACTTC.

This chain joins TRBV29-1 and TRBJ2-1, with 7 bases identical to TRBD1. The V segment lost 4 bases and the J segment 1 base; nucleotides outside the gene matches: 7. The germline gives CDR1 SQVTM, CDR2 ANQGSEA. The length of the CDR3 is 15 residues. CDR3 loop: CSVGMGQSSYNEQFF. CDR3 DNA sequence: TGCAGCGTTGGTATGGGACAGTCTTCCTACAATGAGCAGTTCTTC.

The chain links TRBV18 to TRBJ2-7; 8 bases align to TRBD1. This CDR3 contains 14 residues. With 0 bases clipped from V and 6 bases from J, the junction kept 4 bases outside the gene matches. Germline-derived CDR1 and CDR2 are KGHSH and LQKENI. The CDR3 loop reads CASSPPAGGREQYF. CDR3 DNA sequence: TGTGCCAGCTCACCACCGGCAGGGGGCCGCGAGCAGTACTTC. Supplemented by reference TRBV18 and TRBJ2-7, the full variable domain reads NAGVMQNPRHLVRRRGQEARLRCSPMKGHSHVYWYRQLPEEGLKFMVYLQKENIIDESGMPKERFSAEFPKEGPSILRIQQVVRGDSAAYFCASSPPAGGREQYFGPGTRLTVT.

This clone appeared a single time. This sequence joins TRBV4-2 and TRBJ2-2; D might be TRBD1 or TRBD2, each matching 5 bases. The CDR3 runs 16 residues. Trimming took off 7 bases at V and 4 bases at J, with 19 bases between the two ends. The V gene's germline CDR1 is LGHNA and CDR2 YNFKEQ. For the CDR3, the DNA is TGTGCCAGCACGACGGGACCACGGGACGTCACCGGGGAGCTGTTTTTT. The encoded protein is CASTTGPRDVTGELFF.

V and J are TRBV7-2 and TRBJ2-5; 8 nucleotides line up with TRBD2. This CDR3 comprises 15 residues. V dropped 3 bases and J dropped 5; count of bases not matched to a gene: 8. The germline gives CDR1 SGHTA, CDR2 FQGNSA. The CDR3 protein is CASSFASGSLETQYF. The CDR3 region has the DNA TGTGCCAGCAGCTTTGCTAGCGGGTCGTTGGAGACCCAGTACTTC.

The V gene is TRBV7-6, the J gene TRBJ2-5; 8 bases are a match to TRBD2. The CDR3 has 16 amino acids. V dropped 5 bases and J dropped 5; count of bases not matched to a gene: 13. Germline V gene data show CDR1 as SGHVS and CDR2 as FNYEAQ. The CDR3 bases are TGTGCCAGCAGCCCTGCGACGGGAGGGCGGTGGGAGACCCAGTACTTC. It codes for CASSPATGGRWETQYF. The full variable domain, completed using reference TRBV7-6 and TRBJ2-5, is GAGVSQSPRYKVTKRGQDVALRCDPISGHVSLYWYRQALGQGPEFLTYFNYEAQQDKSGLPNDRFSAERPEGSISTLTIQRTEQRDSAMYRCASSPATGGRWETQYFGPGTRLLVL.

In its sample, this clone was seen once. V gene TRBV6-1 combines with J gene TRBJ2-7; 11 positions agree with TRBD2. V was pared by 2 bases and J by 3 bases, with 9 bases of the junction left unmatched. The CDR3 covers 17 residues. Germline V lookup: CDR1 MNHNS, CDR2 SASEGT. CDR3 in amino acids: CASSETGGLAVGYEQYF. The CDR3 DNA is TGTGCCAGCAGTGAAACCGGGGGACTAGCGGTGGGCTACGAGCAGTACTTC.

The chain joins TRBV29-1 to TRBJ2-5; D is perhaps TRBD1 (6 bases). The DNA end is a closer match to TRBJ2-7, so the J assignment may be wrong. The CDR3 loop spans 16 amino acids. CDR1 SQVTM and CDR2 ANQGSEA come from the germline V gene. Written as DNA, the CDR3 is TGCAGCCCGCTGTCAGGGCGGCAGGGGACCACCTACGAGCAGTACTTC. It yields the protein CSPLSGRQGTTYEQYF.

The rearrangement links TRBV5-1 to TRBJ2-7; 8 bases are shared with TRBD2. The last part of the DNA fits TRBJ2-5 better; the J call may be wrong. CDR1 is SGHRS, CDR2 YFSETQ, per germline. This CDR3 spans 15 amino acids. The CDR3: CASSLATSDQETQYF. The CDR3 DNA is TGCGCCAGCAGCTTGGCGACTAGCGACCAAGAGACCCAGTACTTC.

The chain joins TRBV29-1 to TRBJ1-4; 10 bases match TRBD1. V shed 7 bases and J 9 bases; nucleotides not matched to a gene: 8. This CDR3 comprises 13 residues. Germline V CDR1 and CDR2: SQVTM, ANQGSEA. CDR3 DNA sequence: TGCAGCGCCGCGGACAGGGGGGAGAAAAAACTGTTTTTT. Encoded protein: CSAADRGEKKLFF.

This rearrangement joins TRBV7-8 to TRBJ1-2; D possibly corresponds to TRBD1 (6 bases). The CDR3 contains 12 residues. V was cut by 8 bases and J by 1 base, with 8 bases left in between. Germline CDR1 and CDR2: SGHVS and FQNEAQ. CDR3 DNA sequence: TGTGCCAGCGAGGGGGATAACTATGGCTACACCTTC. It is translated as CASEGDNYGYTF. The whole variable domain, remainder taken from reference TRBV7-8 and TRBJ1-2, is GAGVSQSPRYKVAKRGQDVALRCDPISGHVSLFWYQQALGQGPEFLTYFQNEAQLDKSGLPSDRFFAERPEGSVSTLKIQRTQQEDSAVYLCASEGDNYGYTFGSGTRLTVV.

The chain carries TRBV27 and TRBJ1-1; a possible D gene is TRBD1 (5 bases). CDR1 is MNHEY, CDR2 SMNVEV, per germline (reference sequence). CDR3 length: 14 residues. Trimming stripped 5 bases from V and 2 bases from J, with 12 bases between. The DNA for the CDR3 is TGTGCCAGCAGTGCGGGACGGCCAAACACTGAAGCTTTCTTT. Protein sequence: CASSAGRPNTEAFF.

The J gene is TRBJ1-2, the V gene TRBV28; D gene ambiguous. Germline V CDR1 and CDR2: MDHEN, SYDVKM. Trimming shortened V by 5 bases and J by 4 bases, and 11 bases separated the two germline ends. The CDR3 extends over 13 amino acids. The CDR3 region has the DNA TGTGCCAGCAGTCCAACGAGGCTCTATGGCTACACCTTC. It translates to CASSPTRLYGYTF.

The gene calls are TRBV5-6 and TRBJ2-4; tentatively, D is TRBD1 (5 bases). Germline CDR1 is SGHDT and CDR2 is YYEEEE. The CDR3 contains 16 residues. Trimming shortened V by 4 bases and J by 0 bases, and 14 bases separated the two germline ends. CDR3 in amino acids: CASSETGRLAKNIQYF. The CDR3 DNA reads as TGTGCCAGCAGCGAAACAGGTAGACTAGCCAAAAACATTCAGTACTTC.